Listed below are T cell receptor beta chains from one sample, sequenced in a study of blood T cell repertoires in COVID-19. Assay: immunoSEQ multiplex PCR; the TCRdb copy retains only in-frame clones and omits some. The sample lists roughly 150,000 clones; 80% were seen once. Sequenced: PBMCs or T cells enriched from blood (not recorded which). These receptors originate from a woman in her sixties who had recovered from COVID-19. Each CDR3 is given with its conserved first and last residue. Each record gives: CDR3 protein, CDR3 DNA, J gene, D gene, clone size, V gene. The D gene is left open where the match is weak. Size tells how often a clone was seen (once, few, many) or the class of an expanded clone, and some rows leave it out.

cdr3_aa: CASSTGTRGETQYF; cdr3_nt: TGTGCCAGCTCCACCGGGACTAGAGGGGAGACCCAGTACTTC; j_call: TRBJ2-5; d_call: TRBD2; clone_size: .; v_call: TRBV2
cdr3_aa: CASSEYKGLKGETQYF; cdr3_nt: TGTGCCAGCAGTGAATATAAGGGCCTTAAGGGGGAGACCCAGTACTTC; j_call: TRBJ2-5; d_call: .; clone_size: .; v_call: TRBV25-1
cdr3_aa: CASSLFDRGNTGELFF; cdr3_nt: TGTGCCAGCAGCTTATTCGACAGGGGGAACACCGGGGAGCTGTTTTTT; j_call: TRBJ2-2; d_call: TRBD1; clone_size: .; v_call: TRBV7-3
cdr3_aa: CASSGGQGLTQQYF; cdr3_nt: TGTGCCAGCAGCGGGGGACAGGGTTTAACGCAGCAGTACTTC; j_call: TRBJ2-7; d_call: TRBD1; clone_size: .; v_call: TRBV11-2
cdr3_aa: CASSQGQGAGNTEAFF; cdr3_nt: TGCGCCAGCAGCCAAGGCCAGGGGGCGGGGAACACTGAAGCTTTCTTT; j_call: TRBJ1-1; d_call: TRBD1; clone_size: .; v_call: TRBV4-1
cdr3_aa: CASSNGGYEQFF; cdr3_nt: TGTGCCAGCAGCAACGGGGGGTATGAGCAGTTCTTC; j_call: TRBJ2-1; d_call: TRBD2; clone_size: .; v_call: TRBV5-6
cdr3_aa: CASSWADRGQETQYF; cdr3_nt: TGCGCCAGCAGCTGGGCGGACAGGGGCCAAGAGACCCAGTACTTC; j_call: TRBJ2-5; d_call: TRBD1; clone_size: .; v_call: TRBV5-1
cdr3_aa: CASSDPGQGFDEQYF; cdr3_nt: TGCGCCAGCAGTGATCCGGGACAGGGTTTCGACGAGCAGTACTTC; j_call: TRBJ2-7; d_call: TRBD1; clone_size: .; v_call: TRBV10-1
cdr3_aa: CAWTGTALNEKLFF; cdr3_nt: TGTGCCTGGACCGGGACAGCTCTTAATGAAAAACTGTTTTTT; j_call: TRBJ1-4; d_call: TRBD1; clone_size: .; v_call: TRBV30
cdr3_aa: CAWSVDRLRDEQYF; cdr3_nt: TGTGCCTGGAGTGTAGACAGGCTTCGAGACGAGCAGTACTTC; j_call: TRBJ2-7; d_call: .; clone_size: .; v_call: TRBV30
cdr3_aa: CATSRSSGQGAAYEQYF; cdr3_nt: TGTGCCACCAGCAGGTCCTCGGGACAGGGGGCAGCCTACGAGCAGTACTTC; j_call: TRBJ2-7; d_call: TRBD1; clone_size: .; v_call: TRBV15
cdr3_aa: CASTGGYNEQFF; cdr3_nt: TGTGCCAGCACGGGGGGCTACAATGAGCAGTTCTTC; j_call: TRBJ2-1; d_call: TRBD2; clone_size: once; v_call: TRBV27
cdr3_aa: CASSPGQGSAEAFF; cdr3_nt: TGTGCCAGCTCACCAGGGCAGGGGTCGGCTGAAGCTTTCTTT; j_call: TRBJ1-1; d_call: .; clone_size: .; v_call: TRBV18
cdr3_aa: CASSETRVYGYGYTF; cdr3_nt: TGTGCCAGCAGTGAAACCAGGGTATACGGCTATGGCTACACCTTC; j_call: TRBJ1-2; d_call: .; clone_size: many; v_call: TRBV2
cdr3_aa: CASSAYRGNTEAFF; cdr3_nt: TGTGCCAGCTCAGCATACAGGGGGAACACTGAAGCTTTCTTT; j_call: TRBJ1-1; d_call: TRBD1; clone_size: .; v_call: TRBV18
cdr3_aa: CASRRQIEWNTEAFF; cdr3_nt: TGCGCCAGCAGACGACAGATCGAATGGAACACTGAAGCTTTCTTT; j_call: TRBJ1-1; d_call: .; clone_size: .; v_call: TRBV5-1
cdr3_aa: CSACSRTDMNTEAFF; cdr3_nt: TGCAGCGCCTGTTCCCGGACGGACATGAACACTGAAGCTTTCTTT; j_call: TRBJ1-1; d_call: .; clone_size: once; v_call: TRBV29-1
cdr3_aa: CASSLQTNNEQFF; cdr3_nt: TGCGCCAGCAGCTTGCAAACAAACAATGAGCAGTTCTTC; j_call: TRBJ2-1; d_call: .; clone_size: few; v_call: TRBV5-1
cdr3_aa: CASSPTFAGGGEQYF; cdr3_nt: TGTGCCAGCAGTCCCACGTTTGCGGGGGGGGGCGAGCAGTACTTC; j_call: TRBJ2-7; d_call: TRBD2; clone_size: once; v_call: TRBV27
cdr3_aa: CASSQALTHSYGYTF; cdr3_nt: TGTGCCAGCAGCCAAGCCTTGACACACTCCTATGGCTACACCTTC; j_call: TRBJ1-2; d_call: .; clone_size: .; v_call: TRBV3-1/TRBV3-2
cdr3_aa: CASSDAERGSYNEQFF; cdr3_nt: TGTGCCAGCAGTGACGCCGAGCGGGGCTCCTACAATGAGCAGTTCTTC; j_call: TRBJ2-1; d_call: TRBD2; clone_size: .; v_call: TRBV25-1
cdr3_aa: CASSLGQGSPYNEQFF; cdr3_nt: TGCGCCAGCAGCTTGGGACAGGGGTCCCCCTACAATGAGCAGTTCTTC; j_call: TRBJ2-1; d_call: TRBD1; clone_size: .; v_call: TRBV5-1
cdr3_aa: CAWRSRRQGRNNSPLHF; cdr3_nt: TGTGCCTGGAGGTCTAGGAGACAGGGGCGAAATAATTCACCCCTCCACTTT; j_call: TRBJ1-6; d_call: TRBD1; clone_size: .; v_call: TRBV30
cdr3_aa: CASSPRDRRNYGYTF; cdr3_nt: TGTGCCAGCAGTCCAAGAGACAGGCGAAACTATGGCTACACCTTC; j_call: TRBJ1-2; d_call: .; clone_size: .; v_call: TRBV27
cdr3_aa: CASSLGGGQTYNEQFF; cdr3_nt: TGTGCCAGCAGTTTAGGGGGGGGCCAAACCTACAATGAGCAGTTCTTC; j_call: TRBJ2-1; d_call: .; clone_size: .; v_call: TRBV28
cdr3_aa: CAWKVAGGSPLHF; cdr3_nt: TGTGCCTGGAAGGTGGCAGGGGGTTCACCCCTCCACTTT; j_call: TRBJ1-6; d_call: TRBD1; clone_size: .; v_call: TRBV30
cdr3_aa: CAILWPGTYNEQFF; cdr3_nt: TGTGCCATCCTTTGGCCGGGGACCTACAATGAGCAGTTCTTC; j_call: TRBJ2-1; d_call: .; clone_size: .; v_call: TRBV6-5
cdr3_aa: CASSLALAGGNEQFF; cdr3_nt: TGTGCCAGCAGCTTAGCGCTAGCGGGGGGCAATGAGCAGTTCTTC; j_call: TRBJ2-1; d_call: TRBD2; clone_size: .; v_call: TRBV7-9
cdr3_aa: CAWSVLREKLFF; cdr3_nt: TGTGCCTGGAGTGTACTTCGTGAAAAACTGTTTTTT; j_call: TRBJ1-4; d_call: .; clone_size: few; v_call: TRBV30
cdr3_aa: CASSHIAGGFAYNEQFF; cdr3_nt: TGTGCCAGCAGCCACATAGCGGGGGGTTTTGCCTACAATGAGCAGTTCTTC; j_call: TRBJ2-1; d_call: TRBD2; clone_size: .; v_call: TRBV11-2
cdr3_aa: CASGLVEFQPQHF; cdr3_nt: TGTGCTAGTGGTTTGGTGGAGTTTCAGCCCCAGCATTTT; j_call: TRBJ1-5; d_call: .; clone_size: .; v_call: TRBV12-5
cdr3_aa: CASSPPRGVSTDTQYF; cdr3_nt: TGTGCCAGCTCACCACCCCGGGGGGTTAGCACAGATACGCAGTATTTT; j_call: TRBJ2-3; d_call: TRBD2; clone_size: once; v_call: TRBV18
cdr3_aa: CASSLGLAYTDTQYF; cdr3_nt: TGTGCCAGCAGCCTGGGACTAGCGTACACAGATACGCAGTATTTT; j_call: TRBJ2-3; d_call: TRBD2; clone_size: once; v_call: TRBV7-3
cdr3_aa: CASSFYNTEAFF; cdr3_nt: TGTGCCAGCAGCTTCTACAACACTGAAGCTTTCTTT; j_call: TRBJ1-1; d_call: .; clone_size: .; v_call: TRBV3-1/TRBV3-2
cdr3_aa: CASSLELAGSYNEQFF; cdr3_nt: TGCGCCAGCAGCTTGGAACTAGCGGGCTCCTACAATGAGCAGTTCTTC; j_call: TRBJ2-1; d_call: TRBD2; clone_size: .; v_call: TRBV5-1
cdr3_aa: CASSMSSTLLERNTIYF; cdr3_nt: TGTGCCAGTAGTATGTCCAGTACCCTCTTAGAGAGGAACACCATATATTTT; j_call: TRBJ1-3; d_call: .; clone_size: .; v_call: TRBV19
cdr3_aa: CASTPKLSDRGSNQPQHF; cdr3_nt: TGCGCCAGCACCCCGAAGTTGTCTGACAGGGGGAGCAATCAGCCCCAGCATTTT; j_call: TRBJ1-5; d_call: TRBD1; clone_size: once; v_call: TRBV4-1
cdr3_aa: CASSIKTGGPHTQYF; cdr3_nt: TGTGCCAGTAGTATAAAAACGGGGGGGCCGCATACGCAGTATTTT; j_call: TRBJ2-3; d_call: TRBD2; clone_size: .; v_call: TRBV19
cdr3_aa: CASSIGLAGGPLSYNEQFF; cdr3_nt: TGCGCCAGCAGCATCGGACTAGCGGGGGGTCCTCTCTCCTACAATGAGCAGTTCTTC; j_call: TRBJ2-1; d_call: TRBD2; clone_size: .; v_call: TRBV5-1
cdr3_aa: CASSQDSWVSEKLFF; cdr3_nt: TGTGCCAGCAGCCAAGATTCTTGGGTTAGCGAAAAACTGTTTTTT; j_call: TRBJ1-4; d_call: .; clone_size: .; v_call: TRBV4-2
cdr3_aa: CASNQGYEVGEQYF; cdr3_nt: TGCGCCAGCAACCAGGGCTACGAGGTGGGCGAGCAGTACTTC; j_call: TRBJ2-7; d_call: .; clone_size: .; v_call: TRBV5-1
cdr3_aa: CATSRATELGEQYF; cdr3_nt: TGTGCCACCAGCAGAGCCACAGAGTTGGGCGAGCAGTACTTC; j_call: TRBJ2-7; d_call: .; clone_size: .; v_call: TRBV15
cdr3_aa: CASSDASTGNTEAFF; cdr3_nt: TGCGCCAGCAGCGACGCCTCGACAGGGAACACTGAAGCTTTCTTT; j_call: TRBJ1-1; d_call: .; clone_size: .; v_call: TRBV5-1
cdr3_aa: CSVHRGDEKLFF; cdr3_nt: TGCAGCGTTCACAGGGGCGATGAAAAACTGTTTTTT; j_call: TRBJ1-4; d_call: TRBD1; clone_size: .; v_call: TRBV29-1
cdr3_aa: CASSRDIFYGYTF; cdr3_nt: TGTGCCAGCAGCAGGGACATCTTCTATGGCTACACCTTC; j_call: TRBJ1-2; d_call: .; clone_size: once; v_call: TRBV7-2
cdr3_aa: CAGIQGARAEAFF; cdr3_nt: TGTGCCGGGATACAGGGGGCGAGAGCTGAAGCTTTCTTT; j_call: TRBJ1-1; d_call: TRBD1; clone_size: .; v_call: TRBV2